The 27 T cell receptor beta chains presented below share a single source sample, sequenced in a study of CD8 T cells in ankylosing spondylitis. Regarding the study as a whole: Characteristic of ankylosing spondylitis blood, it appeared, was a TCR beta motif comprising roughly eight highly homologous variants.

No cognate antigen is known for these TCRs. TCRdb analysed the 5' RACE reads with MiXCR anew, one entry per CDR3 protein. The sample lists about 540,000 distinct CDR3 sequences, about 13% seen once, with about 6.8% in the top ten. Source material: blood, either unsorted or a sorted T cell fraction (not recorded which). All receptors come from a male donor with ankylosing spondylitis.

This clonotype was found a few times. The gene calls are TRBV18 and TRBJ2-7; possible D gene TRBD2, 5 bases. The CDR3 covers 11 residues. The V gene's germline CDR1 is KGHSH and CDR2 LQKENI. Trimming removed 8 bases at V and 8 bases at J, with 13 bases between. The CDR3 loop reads CASQDSSQQYV. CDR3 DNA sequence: TGTGCCAGCCAGGACTCATCGCAGCAGTACGTC.

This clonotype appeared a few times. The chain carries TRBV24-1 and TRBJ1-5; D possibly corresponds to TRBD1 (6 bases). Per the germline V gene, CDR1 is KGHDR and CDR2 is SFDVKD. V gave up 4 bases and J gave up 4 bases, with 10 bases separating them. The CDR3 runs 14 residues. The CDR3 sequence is CATSDTGQNQPQHF. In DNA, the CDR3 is TGTGCCACCAGTGACACCGGACAGAATCAGCCCCAGCATTTT.

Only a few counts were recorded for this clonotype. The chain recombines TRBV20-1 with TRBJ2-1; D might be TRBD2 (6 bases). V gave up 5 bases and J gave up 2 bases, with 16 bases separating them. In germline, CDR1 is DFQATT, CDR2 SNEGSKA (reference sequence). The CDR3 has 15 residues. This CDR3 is CSARNLGSTYNEQFF. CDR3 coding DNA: TGCAGTGCTCGGAACCTCGGGAGCACCTACAATGAGCAGTTCTTC.

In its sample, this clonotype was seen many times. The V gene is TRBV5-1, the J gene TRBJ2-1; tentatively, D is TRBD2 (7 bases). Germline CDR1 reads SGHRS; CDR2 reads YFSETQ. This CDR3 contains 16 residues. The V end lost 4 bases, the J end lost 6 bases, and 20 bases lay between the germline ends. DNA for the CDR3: TGCGCCAGCAGCCCCATGACTAGGGGGGGGGCCAATGAGCAGTTCTTC. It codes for CASSPMTRGGANEQFF.

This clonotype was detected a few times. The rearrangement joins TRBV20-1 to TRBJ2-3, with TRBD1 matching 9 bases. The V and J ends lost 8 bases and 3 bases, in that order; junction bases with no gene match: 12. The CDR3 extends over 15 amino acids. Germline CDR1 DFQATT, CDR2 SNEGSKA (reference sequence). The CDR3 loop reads CSPELTGGGTDTQYF. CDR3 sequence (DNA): TGCAGTCCCGAACTTACAGGGGGCGGAACAGATACGCAGTATTTT.

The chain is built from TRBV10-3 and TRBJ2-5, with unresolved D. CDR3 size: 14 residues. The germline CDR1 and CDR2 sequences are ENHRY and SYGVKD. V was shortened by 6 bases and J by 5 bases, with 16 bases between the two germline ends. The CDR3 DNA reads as TGTGCCATCAGCCAAACCGGGCCTAGGGAGACCCAGTACTTC. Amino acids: CAISQTGPRETQYF.

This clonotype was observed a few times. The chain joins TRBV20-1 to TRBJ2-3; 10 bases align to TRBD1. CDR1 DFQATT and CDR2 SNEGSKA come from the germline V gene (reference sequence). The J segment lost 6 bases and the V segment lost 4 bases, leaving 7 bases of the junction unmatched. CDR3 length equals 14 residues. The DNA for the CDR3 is TGCAGTGCTATTGGACAGGGGGTGGGGGATACGCAGTATTTT. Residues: CSAIGQGVGDTQYF.

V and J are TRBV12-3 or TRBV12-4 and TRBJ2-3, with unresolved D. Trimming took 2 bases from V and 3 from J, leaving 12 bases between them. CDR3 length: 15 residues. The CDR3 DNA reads TGTGCCAGCAGTTTAACTCCGGGCGTTACAGATACGCAGTATTTT. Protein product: CASSLTPGVTDTQYF.

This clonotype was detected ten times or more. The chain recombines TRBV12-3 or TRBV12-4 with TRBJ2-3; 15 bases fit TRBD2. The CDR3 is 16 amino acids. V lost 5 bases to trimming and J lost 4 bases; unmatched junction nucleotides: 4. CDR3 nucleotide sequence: TGTGCCAGCAGTCCCCGGACTAGCGGGAGGGCAGATACGCAGTATTTT. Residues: CASSPRTSGRADTQYF.

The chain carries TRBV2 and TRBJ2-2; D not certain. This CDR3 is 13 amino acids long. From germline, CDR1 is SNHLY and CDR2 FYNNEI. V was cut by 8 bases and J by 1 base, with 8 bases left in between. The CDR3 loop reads CASGLGNTGELFF. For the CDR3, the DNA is TGTGCCAGCGGTTTGGGGAACACCGGGGAGCTGTTTTTT. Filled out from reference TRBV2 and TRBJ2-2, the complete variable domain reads EPEVTQTPSHQVTQMGQEVILRCVPISNHLYFYWYRQILGQKVEFLVSFYNNEISEKSEIFDDQFSVERPDGSNFTLKIRSTKLEDSAMYFCASGLGNTGELFFGEGSRLTVL.

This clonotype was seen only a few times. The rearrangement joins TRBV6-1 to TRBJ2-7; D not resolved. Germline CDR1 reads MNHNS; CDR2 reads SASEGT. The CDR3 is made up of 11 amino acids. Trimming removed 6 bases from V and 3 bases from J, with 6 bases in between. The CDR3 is CASRAHYEQYF. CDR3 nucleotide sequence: TGTGCCAGCAGGGCACACTACGAGCAGTACTTC.

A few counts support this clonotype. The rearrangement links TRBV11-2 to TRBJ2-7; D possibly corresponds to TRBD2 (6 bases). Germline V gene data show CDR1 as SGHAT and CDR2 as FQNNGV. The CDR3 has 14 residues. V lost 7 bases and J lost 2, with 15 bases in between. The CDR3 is CASTPPGGAYEQYF. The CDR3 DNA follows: TGTGCCAGCACCCCGCCCGGAGGGGCCTACGAGCAGTACTTC.

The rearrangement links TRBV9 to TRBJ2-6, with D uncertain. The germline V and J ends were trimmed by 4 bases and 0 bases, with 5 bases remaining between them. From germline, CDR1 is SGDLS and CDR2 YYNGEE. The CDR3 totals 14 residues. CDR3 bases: TGTGCCAGCAGCACCTTCTCTGGGGCCAACGTCCTGACTTTC. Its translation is CASSTFSGANVLTF.

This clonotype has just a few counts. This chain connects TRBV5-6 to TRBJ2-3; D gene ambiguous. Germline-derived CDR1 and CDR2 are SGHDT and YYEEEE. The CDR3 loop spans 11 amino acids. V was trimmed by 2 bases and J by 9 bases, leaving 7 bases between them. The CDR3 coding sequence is TGTGCCAGCAGCTTACTATTCACGCAGTATTTT. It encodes CASSLLFTQYF.

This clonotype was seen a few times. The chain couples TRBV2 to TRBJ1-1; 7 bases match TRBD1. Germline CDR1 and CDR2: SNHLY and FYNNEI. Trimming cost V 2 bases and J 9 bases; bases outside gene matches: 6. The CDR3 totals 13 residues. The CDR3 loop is CASSEPDREKAFF. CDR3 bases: TGTGCCAGCAGTGAACCAGACAGGGAGAAAGCTTTCTTT.

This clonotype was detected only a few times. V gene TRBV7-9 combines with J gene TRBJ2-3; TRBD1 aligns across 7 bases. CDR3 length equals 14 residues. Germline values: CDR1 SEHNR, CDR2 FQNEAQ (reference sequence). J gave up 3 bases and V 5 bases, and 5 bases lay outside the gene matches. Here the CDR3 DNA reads TGTGCCAGCAGCCGACAGGGAAATACAGATACGCAGTATTTT. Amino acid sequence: CASSRQGNTDTQYF.

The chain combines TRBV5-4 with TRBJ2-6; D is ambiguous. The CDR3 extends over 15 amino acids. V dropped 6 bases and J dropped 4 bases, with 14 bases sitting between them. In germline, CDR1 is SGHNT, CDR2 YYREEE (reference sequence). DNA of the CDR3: TGTGCCAGCAACCCCGAGTCCCCCGGGGCCAACGTCCTGACTTTC. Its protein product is CASNPESPGANVLTF.

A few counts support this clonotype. The DNA of the CDR3 is TGTGCCACCAGCAGAGATCCGACAGGGTCCCCGCCCCAGCATTTT. This encodes CATSRDPTGSPPQHF. The chain employs TRBV15 and TRBJ1-5; 7 bases align to TRBD1. J was trimmed by 9 bases and V by 0 bases; bases with no gene match: 8. The CDR3 is 15 amino acids. Germline V CDR1 and CDR2: LNHNV, YYDKDF (reference sequence). Combining the CDR3 with reference TRBV15 and TRBJ1-5 gives the whole variable domain DAMVIQNPRYQVTQFGKPVTLSCSQTLNHNVMYWYQQKSSQAPKLLFHYYDKDFNNEADTPDNFQSRRPNTSFCFLDIRSPGLGDTAMYLCATSRDPTGSPPQHFGDGTRLSIL.

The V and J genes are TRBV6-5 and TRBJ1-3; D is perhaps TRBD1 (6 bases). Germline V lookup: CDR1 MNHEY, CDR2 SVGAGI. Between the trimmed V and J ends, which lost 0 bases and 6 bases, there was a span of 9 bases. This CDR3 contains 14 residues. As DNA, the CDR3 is TGTGCCAGCAGTTACTCGGCAGGGGAAAACACCATATATTTT. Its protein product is CASSYSAGENTIYF.

CDR3 sequence reads: CASSLERQGGLGTEAFF. The CDR3 DNA follows: TGTGCCAGCAGCTTAGAAAGACAGGGGGGATTGGGGACTGAAGCTTTCTTT. This chain links TRBV11-2 with TRBJ1-1; 9 bases match TRBD1. The germline V gene encodes CDR1 SGHAT and CDR2 FQNNGV. The CDR3 length is 17 residues. Losses at the gene ends were 0 bases for V and 5 bases for J; bases not matched to a gene: 10.

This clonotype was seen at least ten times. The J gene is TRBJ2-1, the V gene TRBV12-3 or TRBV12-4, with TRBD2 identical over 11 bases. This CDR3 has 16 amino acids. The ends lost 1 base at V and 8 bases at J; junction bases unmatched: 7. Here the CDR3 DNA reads TGTGCCAGCAGTTTAGGGCTAGCGGGAGGAGGCCATGAGCAGTTCTTC. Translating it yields CASSLGLAGGGHEQFF.

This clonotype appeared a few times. Here the CDR3 reads CASSRLSGNTEAFF. The CDR3 nucleotides are TGTGCCAGCAGCCGACTTTCAGGGAACACTGAAGCTTTCTTT. The chain employs TRBV6-1 and TRBJ1-1, with no clear D. The CDR3 covers 14 residues. Deletions cut 6 bases from V and 1 base from J, with 12 bases between. From germline, CDR1 is MNHNS and CDR2 SASEGT.

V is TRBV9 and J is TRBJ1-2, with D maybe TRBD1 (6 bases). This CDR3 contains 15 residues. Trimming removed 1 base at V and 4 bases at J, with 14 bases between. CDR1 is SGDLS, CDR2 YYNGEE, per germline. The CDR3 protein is CASSVNRVGGYGYTF. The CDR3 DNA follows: TGTGCCAGCAGCGTAAACAGGGTCGGGGGCTATGGCTACACCTTC.

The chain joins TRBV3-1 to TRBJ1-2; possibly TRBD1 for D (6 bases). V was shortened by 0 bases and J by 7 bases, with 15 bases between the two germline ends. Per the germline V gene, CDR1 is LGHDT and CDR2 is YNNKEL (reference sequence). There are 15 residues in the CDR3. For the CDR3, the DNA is TGTGCCAGCAGCCAAGAATTCCGGGGGCGCGTTGGCTACACCTTC. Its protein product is CASSQEFRGRVGYTF.

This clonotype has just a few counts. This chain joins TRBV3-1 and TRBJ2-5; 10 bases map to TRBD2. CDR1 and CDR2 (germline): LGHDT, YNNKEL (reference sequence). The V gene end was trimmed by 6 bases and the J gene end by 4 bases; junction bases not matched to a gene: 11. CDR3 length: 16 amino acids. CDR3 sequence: CASSQRLLAGGETQYF. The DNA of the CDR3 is TGTGCCAGCAGTCAGAGGTTATTAGCGGGAGGAGAGACCCAGTACTTC.

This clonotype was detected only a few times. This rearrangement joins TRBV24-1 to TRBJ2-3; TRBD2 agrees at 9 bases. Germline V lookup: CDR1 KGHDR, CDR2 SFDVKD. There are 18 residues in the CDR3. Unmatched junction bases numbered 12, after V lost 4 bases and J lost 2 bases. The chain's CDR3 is CATSDPHSGSPYTDTQYF. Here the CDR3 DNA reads TGTGCCACCAGTGACCCCCATAGCGGGAGTCCTTACACAGATACGCAGTATTTT.

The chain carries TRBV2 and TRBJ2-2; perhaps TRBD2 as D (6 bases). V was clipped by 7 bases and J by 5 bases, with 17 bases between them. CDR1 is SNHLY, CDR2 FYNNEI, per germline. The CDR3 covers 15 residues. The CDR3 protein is CASTLGRAGTGELFF. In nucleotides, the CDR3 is TGTGCCAGCACCCTAGGACGGGCGGGGACCGGGGAGCTGTTTTTT.